Below, 6 T cell receptor beta chains from the same sample are listed, as sequenced in a study of PD-1 blockade in classical Hodgkin lymphoma. Generated by immunoSEQ multiplex PCR, the TCRdb table keeps only in-frame clones and is missing some. Found here are 90,000 to 100,000 clones, roughly nine tenths of them singletons; the top ten hold around 11%. Each patient relapsed following autologous stem cell transplantation, and prior brentuximab vedotin exposure differed. Sequences were derived from peripheral blood mononuclear cells (PBMCs), sampled before the second cycle of nivolumab. Source of these receptors: a human donor with classical Hodgkin lymphoma.

In regard to this clone: Other DNA sequences in the same sample also yield this CDR3. The rearrangement uses TRBV30 and TRBJ1-2, with D possibly being TRBD1 (5 bases). The germline V and J ends were trimmed by 2 bases and 8 bases, with 18 bases remaining between them. The CDR3 is 14 amino acids. Germline-derived CDR1 and CDR2 are GTSNPN and SVGIG (reference sequence). CDR3 in amino acids: CAWSLDRDRYGYTF. The CDR3 DNA reads as TGTGCCTGGAGTCTTGACCGGGACCGCTACGGCTACACCTTC.

J is TRBJ2-5 and V is TRBV29-1, with D tentatively TRBD1 or TRBD2 (5 bases each). The CDR3 has 14 amino acids. Between the trimmed V and J ends, which lost 4 bases and 1 base, there was a span of 13 bases. Germline V gene lookup returns CDR1 SQVTM and CDR2 ANQGSEA. The CDR3 protein is CSVGRNGAQETQYF. DNA of the CDR3: TGCAGCGTTGGTCGGAACGGGGCCCAAGAGACCCAGTACTTC.

This clone was counted a single time. This chain links TRBV7-3 with TRBJ2-7; TRBD1 might be the D (5 bases). The CDR3 contains 14 residues. V dropped 5 bases and J dropped 2 bases, with 13 bases sitting between them. In germline, CDR1 is SGHTA, CDR2 FQGTGA. This CDR3 reads CASSPGGRAYEQYF. CDR3 coding DNA: TGTGCCAGCAGCCCCGGCGGCAGGGCCTACGAGCAGTACTTC. Filled out from reference TRBV7-3 and TRBJ2-7, the complete variable domain reads GAGVSQTPSNKVTEKGKYVELRCDPISGHTALYWYRQSLGQGPEFLIYFQGTGAADDSGLPNDRFFAVRPEGSVSTLKIQRTERGDSAVYLCASSPGGRAYEQYFGPGTRLTVT.

The J gene is TRBJ2-7, the V gene TRBV6-1; D ambiguous. Germline lookup yields CDR1 MNHNS and CDR2 SASEGT. V was trimmed by 7 bases and J by 0 bases, leaving 13 bases between them. The CDR3 runs to 14 residues. CDR3 sequence (DNA): TGTGCCAGCAAATTTGGGGATTCCTCCTACGAGCAGTACTTC. This gives the protein CASKFGDSSYEQYF.

This sequence joins TRBV7-9 and TRBJ2-2; 9 nucleotides agree with TRBD1. Germline CDR1 is SEHNR and CDR2 is FQNEAQ (reference sequence). This CDR3 has 15 amino acids. With V trimmed by 5 bases and J by 6 bases, 7 bases remained unmatched. The CDR3 spells CASSPFDRGAGELFF. The CDR3 DNA follows: TGTGCCAGCAGCCCCTTCGACAGGGGGGCCGGGGAGCTGTTTTTT.

This sequence joins TRBV5-6 and TRBJ2-1; a possible D gene is TRBD2 (5 bases). This CDR3 spans 11 amino acids. In germline, CDR1 is SGHDT, CDR2 YYEEEE. V lost 3 bases and J lost 10, with 8 bases in between. CDR3 residues: CASSYTGEQFF. The CDR3 coding sequence is TGTGCCAGCAGCTATACGGGGGAGCAGTTCTTC.